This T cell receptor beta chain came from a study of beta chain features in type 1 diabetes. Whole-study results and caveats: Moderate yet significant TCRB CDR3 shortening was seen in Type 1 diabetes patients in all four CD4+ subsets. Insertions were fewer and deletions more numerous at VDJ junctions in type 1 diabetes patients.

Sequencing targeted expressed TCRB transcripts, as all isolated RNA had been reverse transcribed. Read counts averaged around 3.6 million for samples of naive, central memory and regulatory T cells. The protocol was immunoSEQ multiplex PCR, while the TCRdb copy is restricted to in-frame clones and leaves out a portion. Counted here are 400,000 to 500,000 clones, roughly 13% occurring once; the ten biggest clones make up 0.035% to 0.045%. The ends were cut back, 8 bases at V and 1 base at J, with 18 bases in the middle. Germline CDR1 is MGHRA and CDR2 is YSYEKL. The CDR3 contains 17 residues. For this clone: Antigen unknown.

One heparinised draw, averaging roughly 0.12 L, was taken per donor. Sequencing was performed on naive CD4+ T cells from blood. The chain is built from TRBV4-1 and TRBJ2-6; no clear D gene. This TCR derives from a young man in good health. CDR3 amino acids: CASQEGALTSGANVLTF. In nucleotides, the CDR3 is TGCGCCAGCCAGGAAGGAGCCTTAACTTCTGGGGCCAACGTCCTGACTTTC.